This T cell receptor beta chain was identified in a study of regulatory T cells in long-lasting Graves disease. Whole-study context: Graves' patients, newly diagnosed, had taken antithyroid drugs under 3 months.

Specified time point: newly diagnosed GD, antithyroid drugs for less than 3 months. PBMCs were the source of the RNA used for TCR sequencing. The collection involved drawing 8 to 9 milliliters of peripheral blood into EDTA tubes. The germline CDR1 and CDR2 sequences are MGHRA and YSYEKL. CDR3 size: 17 residues. V was clipped by 3 bases and J by 5 bases, with 19 bases between them. The TCR beta library used iRepertoire HTBI primers with Arm-PCR amplification of CDR3. In the original workflow: Samples jointly harbored about 65 TRBV and over 11 TRBJ segments. TCRdb fed the multiplex PCR reads into MiXCR, producing one record per CDR3 protein. The V and J calls come from TCRdb's annotation, not from the publication. The profile shows 530,000 or so distinct CDR3 sequences, approximately 15% of them singletons. The data also belong to a second study, concerning T cells in Graves' hyperthyroidism and ophthalmopathy.

The chain carries TRBV4-1 and TRBJ1-4, with a possible D match to TRBD1 (5 bases). The clonotype comes from a young man with Graves disease. The sample here was peripheral blood mononuclear cells (PBMCs), taken at new diagnosis, from a patient treated with antithyroid drugs. CDR3 sequence: CASSHTSGGVRNEKLFF. The CDR3 DNA sequence: TGCGCCAGCAGCCACACCTCGGGGGGTGTTCGAAATGAAAAACTGTTTTTT.